The sequence of this TCR beta chain was determined in a study of CD8 T cells in cerebrospinal fluid in Alzheimer's disease. About the study: Plate-based nested PCR sequencing and droplet-based sequencing measured CSF T cell clonal expansion. Overall study results and limits: No causal link between EBV and Alzheimer's follows from EBV-specific cerebrospinal fluid TCRs, authors warned. Expanded clones of at least 3% were commoner in Alzheimer's patients than healthy subjects.

Frequency places this clonotype as large. What it recognizes is unknown. 10X single-cell V(D)J and 5' gene-expression libraries profiled CSF cells. TCRdb derives one entry per CDR3 protein from the 10x single-cell sequencing reads, leaving out DNA. The sample shows 1,000 to 1,500 distinct CDR3 sequences, and approximately 8.1% sits with its ten largest clones. Looked up from germline, CDR1 is LGHNA and CDR2 is YSLEER. CDR3 length: 17 amino acids. This clonotype was obtained from a human donor in good health. Sample: cerebrospinal fluid. V gene TRBV4-3 combines with J gene TRBJ2-1; the TCRdb D gene call, TRBD1, has no DNA to confirm it. CDR3: CASSQDAAGQIYNEQFF.